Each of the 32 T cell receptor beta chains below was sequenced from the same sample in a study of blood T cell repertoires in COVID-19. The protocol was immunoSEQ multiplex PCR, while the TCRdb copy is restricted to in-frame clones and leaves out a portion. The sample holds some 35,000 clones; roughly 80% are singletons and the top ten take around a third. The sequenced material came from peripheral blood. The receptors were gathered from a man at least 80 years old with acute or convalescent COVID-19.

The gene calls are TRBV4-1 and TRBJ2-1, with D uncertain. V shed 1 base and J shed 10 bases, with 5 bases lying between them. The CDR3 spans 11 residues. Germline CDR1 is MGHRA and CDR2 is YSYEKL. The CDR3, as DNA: TGCGCCAGCAGCCAAGCGGTGGAGCAGTTCTTC. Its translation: CASSQAVEQFF.

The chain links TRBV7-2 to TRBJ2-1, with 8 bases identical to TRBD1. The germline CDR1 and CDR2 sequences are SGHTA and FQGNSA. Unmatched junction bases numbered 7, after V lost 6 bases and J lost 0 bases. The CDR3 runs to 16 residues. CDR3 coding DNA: TGTGCCAGCAGAACGGACAGGGCGAGCTCCTACAATGAGCAGTTCTTC. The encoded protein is CASRTDRASSYNEQFF. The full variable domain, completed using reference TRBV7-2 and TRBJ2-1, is GAGVSQSPSNKVTEKGKDVELRCDPISGHTALYWYRQSLGQGLEFLIYFQGNSAPDKSGLPSDRFSAERTGGSVSTLTIQRTQQEDSAVYLCASRTDRASSYNEQFFGPGTRLTVL.

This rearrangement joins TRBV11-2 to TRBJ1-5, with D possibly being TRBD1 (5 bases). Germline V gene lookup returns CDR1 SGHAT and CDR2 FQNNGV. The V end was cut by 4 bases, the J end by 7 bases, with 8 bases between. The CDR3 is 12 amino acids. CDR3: CASSSGGQPQHF. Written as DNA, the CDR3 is TGTGCCAGCAGCTCCGGGGGACAGCCCCAGCATTTT.

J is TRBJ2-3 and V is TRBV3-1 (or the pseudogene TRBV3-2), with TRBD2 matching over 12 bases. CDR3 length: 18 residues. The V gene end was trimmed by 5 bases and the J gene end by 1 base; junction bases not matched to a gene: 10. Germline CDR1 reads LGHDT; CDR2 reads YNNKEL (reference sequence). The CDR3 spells CASSKRLAGDVGTDTQYF. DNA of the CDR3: TGTGCCAGCAGCAAACGACTAGCGGGAGATGTGGGCACAGATACGCAGTATTTT.

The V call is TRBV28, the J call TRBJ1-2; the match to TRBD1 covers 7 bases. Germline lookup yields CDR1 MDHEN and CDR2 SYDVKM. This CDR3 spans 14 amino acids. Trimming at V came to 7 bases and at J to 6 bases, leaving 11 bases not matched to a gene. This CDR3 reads CASTTQGMFNGYTF. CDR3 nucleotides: TGTGCCAGCACCACACAGGGGATGTTTAATGGCTACACCTTC.

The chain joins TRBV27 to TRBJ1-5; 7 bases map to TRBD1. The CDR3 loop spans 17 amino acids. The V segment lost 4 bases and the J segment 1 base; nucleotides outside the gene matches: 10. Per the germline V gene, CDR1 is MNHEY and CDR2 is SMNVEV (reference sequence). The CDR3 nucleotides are TGTGCCAGCAGTTCACTCAGGGACAGATGGAGCAATCAGCCCCAGCATTTT. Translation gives CASSSLRDRWSNQPQHF.

As DNA, the CDR3 is TGCAGCGTTGAACACAGGATGTACCAAGAGACCCAGTACTTC. Protein: CSVEHRMYQETQYF. The rearrangement links TRBV29-1 to TRBJ2-5, with TRBD1 as a possible D gene (5 bases). The CDR3 runs 14 residues. The V gene's germline CDR1 is SQVTM and CDR2 ANQGSEA. Between the trimmed V and J ends, which lost 2 bases and 0 bases, there was a span of 10 bases.

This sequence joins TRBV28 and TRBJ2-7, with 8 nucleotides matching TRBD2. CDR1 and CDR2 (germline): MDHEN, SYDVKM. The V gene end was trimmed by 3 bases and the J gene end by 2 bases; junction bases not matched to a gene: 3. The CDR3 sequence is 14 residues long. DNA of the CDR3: TGTGCCAGCAGTTTCGCGGGGGGTGCCTACGAGCAGTACTTC. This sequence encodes CASSFAGGAYEQYF. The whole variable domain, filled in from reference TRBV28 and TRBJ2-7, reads DVKVTQSSRYLVKRTGEKVFLECVQDMDHENMFWYRQDPGLGLRLIYFSYDVKMKEKGDIPEGYSVSREKKERFSLILESASTNQTSMYLCASSFAGGAYEQYFGPGTRLTVT.

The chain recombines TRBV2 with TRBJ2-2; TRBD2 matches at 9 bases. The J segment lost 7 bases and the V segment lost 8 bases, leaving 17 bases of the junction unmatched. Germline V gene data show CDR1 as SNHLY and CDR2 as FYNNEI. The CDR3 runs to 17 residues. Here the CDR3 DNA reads TGTGCCAGCTCCCCCGGGACTAGCCGCCGGAGGAACGGGGAGCTGTTTTTT. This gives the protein CASSPGTSRRRNGELFF.

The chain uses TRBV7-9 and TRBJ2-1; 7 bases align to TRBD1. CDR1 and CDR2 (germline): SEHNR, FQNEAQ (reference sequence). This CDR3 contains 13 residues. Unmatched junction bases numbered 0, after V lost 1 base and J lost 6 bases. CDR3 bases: TGTGCCAGCAGCTTAGGGACAGGCAATGAGCAGTTCTTC. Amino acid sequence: CASSLGTGNEQFF.

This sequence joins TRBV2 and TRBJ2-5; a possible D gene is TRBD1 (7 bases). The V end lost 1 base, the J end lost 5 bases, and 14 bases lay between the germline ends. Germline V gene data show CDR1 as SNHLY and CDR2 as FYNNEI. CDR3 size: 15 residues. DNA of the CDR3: TGTGCCAGCAGTGAAGAGGAGGGGGCGCGGGAGACCCAGTACTTC. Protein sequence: CASSEEEGARETQYF.

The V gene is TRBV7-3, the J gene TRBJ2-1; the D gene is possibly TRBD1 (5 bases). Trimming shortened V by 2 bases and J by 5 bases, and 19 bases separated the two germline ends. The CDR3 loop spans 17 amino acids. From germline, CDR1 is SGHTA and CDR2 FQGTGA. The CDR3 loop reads CASSLSPPRLGHNEQFF. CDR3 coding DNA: TGTGCCAGCAGCTTATCCCCCCCGCGGTTGGGGCACAATGAGCAGTTCTTC.

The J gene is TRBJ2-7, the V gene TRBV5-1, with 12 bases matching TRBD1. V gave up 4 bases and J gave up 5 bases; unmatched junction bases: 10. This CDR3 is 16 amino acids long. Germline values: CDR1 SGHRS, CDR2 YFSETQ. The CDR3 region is CASSPPTGTGGDEQYF. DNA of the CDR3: TGCGCCAGCAGCCCCCCGACCGGGACAGGGGGCGACGAGCAGTACTTC.

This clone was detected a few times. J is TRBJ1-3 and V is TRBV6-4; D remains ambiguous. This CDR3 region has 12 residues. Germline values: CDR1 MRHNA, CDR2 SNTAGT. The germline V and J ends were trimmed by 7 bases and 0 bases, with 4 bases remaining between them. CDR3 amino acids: CASTVSGNTIYF. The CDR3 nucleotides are TGTGCCAGCACAGTCTCTGGAAACACCATATATTTT.

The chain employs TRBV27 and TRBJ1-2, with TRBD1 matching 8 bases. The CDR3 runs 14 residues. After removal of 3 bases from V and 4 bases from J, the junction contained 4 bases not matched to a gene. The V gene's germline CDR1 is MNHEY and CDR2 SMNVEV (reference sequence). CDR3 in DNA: TGTGCCAGCAGTTTTCGGACAGGGTCCTATGGCTACACCTTC. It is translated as CASSFRTGSYGYTF.

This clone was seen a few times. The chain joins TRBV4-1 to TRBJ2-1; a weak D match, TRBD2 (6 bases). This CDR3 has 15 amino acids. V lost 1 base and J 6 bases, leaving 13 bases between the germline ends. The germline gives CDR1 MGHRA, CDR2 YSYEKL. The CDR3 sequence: CASSQGALTSNEQFF. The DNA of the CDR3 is TGCGCCAGCAGCCAAGGAGCCTTGACTAGCAATGAGCAGTTCTTC.

For the CDR3, the DNA is TGTGCCAGCAGGGAACAGACAGGGCCCTGGGGAGGCTACACCTTC. Translating gives CASREQTGPWGGYTF. This sequence joins TRBV5-4 and TRBJ1-2, with 7 bases that match TRBD1. V was clipped by 5 bases and J by 8 bases; unmatched bases: 15. Germline V gene lookup returns CDR1 SGHNT and CDR2 YYREEE (reference sequence). The CDR3 is 15 amino acids. Complete variable domain (other parts from reference TRBV5-4 and TRBJ1-2): ETGVTQSPTHLIKTRGQQVTLRCSSQSGHNTVSWYQQALGQGPQFIFQYYREEENGRGNFPPRFSGLQFPNYSSELNVNALELDDSALYLCASREQTGPWGGYTFGSGTRLTVV.

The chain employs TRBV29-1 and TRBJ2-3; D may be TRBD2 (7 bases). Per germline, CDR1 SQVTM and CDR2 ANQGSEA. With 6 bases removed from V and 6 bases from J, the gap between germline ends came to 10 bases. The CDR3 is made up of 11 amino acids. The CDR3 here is CSVRGGDTQYF. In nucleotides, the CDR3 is TGCAGCGTGAGGGGGGGGGATACGCAGTATTTT.

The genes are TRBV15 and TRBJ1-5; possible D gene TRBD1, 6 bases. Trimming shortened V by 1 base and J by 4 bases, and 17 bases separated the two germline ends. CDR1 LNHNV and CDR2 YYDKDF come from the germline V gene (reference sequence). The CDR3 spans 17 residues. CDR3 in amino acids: CATSRGDTDRKNQPQHF. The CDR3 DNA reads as TGTGCCACCAGCAGAGGGGACACAGACAGGAAAAATCAGCCCCAGCATTTT.

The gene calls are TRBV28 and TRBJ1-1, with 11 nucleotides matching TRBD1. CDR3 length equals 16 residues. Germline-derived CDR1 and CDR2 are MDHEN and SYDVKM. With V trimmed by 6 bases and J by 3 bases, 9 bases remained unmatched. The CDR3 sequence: CASSRDRGVVDTEAFF. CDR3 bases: TGTGCCAGCAGCCGGGACAGGGGGGTCGTCGACACTGAAGCTTTCTTT.

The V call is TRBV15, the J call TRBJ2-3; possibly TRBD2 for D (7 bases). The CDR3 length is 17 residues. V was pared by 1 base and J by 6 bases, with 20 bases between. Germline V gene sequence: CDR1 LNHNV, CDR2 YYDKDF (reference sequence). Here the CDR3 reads CATSRARGGGRGDTQYF. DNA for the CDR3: TGTGCCACCAGCAGAGCCCGCGGCGGGGGCCGAGGGGATACGCAGTATTTT.

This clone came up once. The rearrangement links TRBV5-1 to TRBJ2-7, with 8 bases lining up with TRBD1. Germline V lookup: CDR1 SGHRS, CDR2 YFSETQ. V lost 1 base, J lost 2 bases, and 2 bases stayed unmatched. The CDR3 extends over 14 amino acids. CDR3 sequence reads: CASSLYRGAYEQYF. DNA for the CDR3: TGCGCCAGCAGCTTGTACAGGGGGGCCTACGAGCAGTACTTC.

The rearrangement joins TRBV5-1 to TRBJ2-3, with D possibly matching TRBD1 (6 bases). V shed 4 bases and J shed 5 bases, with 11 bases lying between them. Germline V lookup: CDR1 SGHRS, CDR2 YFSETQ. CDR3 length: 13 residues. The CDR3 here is CASSPPQGDTQYF. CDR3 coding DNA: TGCGCCAGCAGCCCGCCACAGGGAGATACGCAGTATTTT.

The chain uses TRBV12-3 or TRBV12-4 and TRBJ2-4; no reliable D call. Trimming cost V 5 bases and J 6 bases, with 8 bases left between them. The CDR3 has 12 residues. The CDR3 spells CASSNTRNIQYF. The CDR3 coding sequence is TGTGCCAGCAGTAATACAAGAAACATTCAGTACTTC.

CDR3 nucleotide sequence: TGTGCCAGCACCAAGACAGGGATGCACTATGGCTACACCTTC. Encoded protein: CASTKTGMHYGYTF. The gene calls are TRBV6-5 and TRBJ1-2; 7 bases line up with TRBD1. This CDR3 is 14 amino acids long. Germline-derived CDR1 and CDR2 are MNHEY and SVGAGI. V gave up 7 bases and J gave up 3 bases; unmatched junction bases: 8.

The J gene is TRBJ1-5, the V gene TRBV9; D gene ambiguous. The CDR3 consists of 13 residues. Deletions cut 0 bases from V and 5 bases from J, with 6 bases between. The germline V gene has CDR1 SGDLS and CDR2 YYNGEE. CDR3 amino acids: CASSVDPDQPQHF. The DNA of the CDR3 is TGTGCCAGCAGCGTAGACCCAGATCAGCCCCAGCATTTT.

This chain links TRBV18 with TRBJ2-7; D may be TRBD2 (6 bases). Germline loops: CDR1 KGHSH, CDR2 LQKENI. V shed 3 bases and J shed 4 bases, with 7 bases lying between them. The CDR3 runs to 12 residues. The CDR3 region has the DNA TGTGCCAGCTCACCGGGGGGTTACGAGCAGTACTTC. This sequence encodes CASSPGGYEQYF.

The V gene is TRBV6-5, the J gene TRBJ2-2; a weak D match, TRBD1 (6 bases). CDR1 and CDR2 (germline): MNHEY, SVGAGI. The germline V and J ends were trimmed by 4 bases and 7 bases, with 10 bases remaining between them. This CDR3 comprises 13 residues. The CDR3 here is CASSWDTGGELFF. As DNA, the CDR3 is TGTGCCAGCAGTTGGGACACCGGCGGGGAGCTGTTTTTT.

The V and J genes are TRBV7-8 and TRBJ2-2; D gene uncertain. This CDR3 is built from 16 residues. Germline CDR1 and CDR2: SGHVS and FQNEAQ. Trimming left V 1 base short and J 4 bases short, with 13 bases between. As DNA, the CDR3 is TGTGCCAGCAGCTTAGGAGGATCCTCTTTCACCGGGGAGCTGTTTTTT. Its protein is CASSLGGSSFTGELFF.

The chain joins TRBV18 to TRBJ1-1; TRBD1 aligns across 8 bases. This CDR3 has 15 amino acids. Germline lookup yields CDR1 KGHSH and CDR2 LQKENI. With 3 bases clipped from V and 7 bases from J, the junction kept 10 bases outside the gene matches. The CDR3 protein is CASSPLGQGKFEAFF. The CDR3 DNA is TGTGCCAGCTCACCCCTCGGACAGGGAAAATTTGAAGCTTTCTTT.

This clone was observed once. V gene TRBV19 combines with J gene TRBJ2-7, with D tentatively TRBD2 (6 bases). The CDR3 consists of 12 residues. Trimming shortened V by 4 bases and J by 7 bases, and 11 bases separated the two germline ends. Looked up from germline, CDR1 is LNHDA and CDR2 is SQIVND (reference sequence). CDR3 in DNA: TGTGCCAGTAGTAACCCTCGGGGGGAGCAGTACTTC. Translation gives CASSNPRGEQYF.

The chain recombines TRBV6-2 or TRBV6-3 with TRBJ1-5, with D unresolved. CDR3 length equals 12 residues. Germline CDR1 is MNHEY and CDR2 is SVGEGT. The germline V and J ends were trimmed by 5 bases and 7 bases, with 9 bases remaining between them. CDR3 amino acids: CASSPPRQPQHF. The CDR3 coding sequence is TGTGCCAGCAGTCCCCCGAGGCAGCCCCAGCATTTT.